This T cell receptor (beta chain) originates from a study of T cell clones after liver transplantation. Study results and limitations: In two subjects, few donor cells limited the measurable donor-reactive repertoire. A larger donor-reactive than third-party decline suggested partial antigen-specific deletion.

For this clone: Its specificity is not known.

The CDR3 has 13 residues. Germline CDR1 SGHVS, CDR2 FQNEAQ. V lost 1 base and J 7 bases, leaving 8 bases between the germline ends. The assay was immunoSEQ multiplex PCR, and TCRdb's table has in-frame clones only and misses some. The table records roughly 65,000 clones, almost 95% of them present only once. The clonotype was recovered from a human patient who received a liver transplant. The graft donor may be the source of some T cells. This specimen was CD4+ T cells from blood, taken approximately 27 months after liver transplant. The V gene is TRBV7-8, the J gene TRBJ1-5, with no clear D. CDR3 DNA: TGTGCCAGCAGCTTAGAGATGGGCCAGCCCCAGCATTTT. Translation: CASSLEMGQPQHF.